These 6 T cell receptor beta chains were all obtained from the same sample, sequenced in a study of naive and memory T cell subsets. Two oligonucleotides, mixed equimolar, formed the beta constant-region primer covering TRBC1 and TRBC2. One entry per CDR3 protein results from TCRdb running MiXCR on the UMI-ligation and nested PCR reads. The sample has 81,000 or so distinct CDR3 sequences, more than 6.5% seen once. The source material was central memory CD4+ T cells from blood. All receptors come from a human donor in good health.

The table lists this clonotype with many counts. The chain couples TRBV20-1 to TRBJ1-6, with 7 bases that match TRBD1. The CDR3 spans 15 residues. With 3 bases clipped from V and 9 bases from J, the junction kept 11 bases outside the gene matches. Germline V gene data show CDR1 as DFQATT and CDR2 as SNEGSKA (reference sequence). This chain's CDR3 is CSASGRDSRGSPLHF. Written as DNA, the CDR3 is TGCAGTGCTAGTGGGCGGGACAGCAGAGGTTCACCCCTCCACTTT.

This clonotype was observed at least ten times. The chain couples TRBV20-1 to TRBJ1-1; 7 bases match TRBD1. This CDR3 has 12 residues. The trim removed 6 bases at V and 7 bases at J, leaving 8 bases unmatched. The V gene's germline CDR1 is DFQATT and CDR2 SNEGSKA (reference sequence). The DNA for the CDR3 is TGCAGTGCGCTCCGCAGGGGGGGTGAAGCTTTCTTT. Translation gives CSALRRGGEAFF.

This clonotype was recorded at least ten times. The chain employs TRBV7-8 and TRBJ1-4; D not resolved. Germline V gene sequence: CDR1 SGHVS, CDR2 FQNEAQ. The germline V and J ends were trimmed by 6 bases and 4 bases, with 9 bases remaining between them. The CDR3 loop spans 13 amino acids. The DNA for the CDR3 is TGTGCCAGCAGACTCCAGATTAATGAAAAACTGTTTTTT. Protein: CASRLQINEKLFF. The whole variable domain, filled in from reference TRBV7-8 and TRBJ1-4, reads GAGVSQSPRYKVAKRGQDVALRCDPISGHVSLFWYQQALGQGPEFLTYFQNEAQLDKSGLPSDRFFAERPEGSVSTLKIQRTQQEDSAVYLCASRLQINEKLFFGSGTQLSVL.

The table lists this clonotype with a count of one. The chain carries TRBV12-3 or TRBV12-4 and TRBJ1-2; a possible D gene is TRBD1 (6 bases). Trimming stripped 3 bases from V and 4 bases from J, with 12 bases between. This CDR3 has 14 amino acids. The CDR3 reads CASSFIRGAYGYTF. CDR3 coding DNA: TGTGCCAGCAGTTTCATCCGGGGGGCCTATGGCTACACCTTC.

This clonotype was seen at least ten times. CDR3 DNA: TGTGCCAGCAGCTCGGCCAGGAGCTTCTATGGCTACACCTTC. This encodes CASSSARSFYGYTF. The chain combines TRBV7-8 with TRBJ1-2; no clear D. CDR1 and CDR2 (germline): SGHVS, FQNEAQ. The CDR3 has 14 amino acids. V lost 4 bases and J lost 4, with 13 bases in between.

This clonotype was found a few times. This rearrangement joins TRBV7-2 to TRBJ2-7; TRBD2 matches at 7 bases. The CDR3 contains 15 residues. V lost 6 bases to trimming and J lost 9 bases; unmatched junction nucleotides: 17. Germline assignment: CDR1 SGHTA and CDR2 FQGNSA. CDR3 protein: CASSLAGTTPLGQYF. CDR3 DNA sequence: TGTGCCAGCAGTCTCGCCGGGACTACCCCCCTGGGGCAGTACTTC. The full variable domain, rest sourced from reference TRBV7-2 and TRBJ2-7, is GAGVSQSPSNKVTEKGKDVELRCDPISGHTALYWYRQSLGQGLEFLIYFQGNSAPDKSGLPSDRFSAERTGGSVSTLTIQRTQQEDSAVYLCASSLAGTTPLGQYFGPGTRLTVT.